These 16 T cell receptor beta chains share one sample of origin, sequenced in a study of T cells after yellow fever vaccination. MiXCR was run by TCRdb on the 5' RACE reads, yielding one entry per CDR3 protein. The table shows about 45,000 distinct CDR3 sequences, with roughly 6.4% occurring only once. Source: CD8+ T cells not binding an NS4B(214-222) dextramer, sorted from PBMCs, taken 45 days after the yellow fever booster vaccination. Receptors originate from a man aged 25-45 years who received the YFV17D yellow fever vaccine.

V gene TRBV5-4 combines with J gene TRBJ2-5; weak D call: TRBD1 (6 bases). Germline values: CDR1 SGHNT, CDR2 YYREEE (reference sequence). The CDR3 runs 15 residues. V shed 1 base and J shed 5 bases, with 15 bases lying between them. The CDR3 spells CASSLTVGQGETQYF. The CDR3 DNA is TGTGCCAGCAGCTTGACAGTCGGCCAGGGGGAGACCCAGTACTTC.

This clonotype has at least ten counts. The chain carries TRBV28 and TRBJ2-5; no clear D. Trimming pared 2 bases from V and 6 bases from J, leaving 1 base between. The germline gives CDR1 MDHEN, CDR2 SYDVKM. The CDR3 consists of 10 residues. The CDR3 here is CASSLQTQYF. DNA for the CDR3: TGTGCCAGCAGTTTACAGACCCAGTACTTC. Full variable domain (rest looked up from reference TRBV28 and TRBJ2-5): DVKVTQSSRYLVKRTGEKVFLECVQDMDHENMFWYRQDPGLGLRLIYFSYDVKMKEKGDIPEGYSVSREKKERFSLILESASTNQTSMYLCASSLQTQYFGPGTRLLVL.

This clonotype has more than one count but fewer than ten. This sequence joins TRBV6-4 and TRBJ1-1; D call uncertain. Germline V gene sequence: CDR1 MRHNA, CDR2 SNTAGT. The CDR3 contains 14 residues. V lost 0 bases and J 1 base, leaving 6 bases between the germline ends. CDR3 sequence: CASSDSAGNTEAFF. The CDR3 DNA follows: TGTGCCAGCAGTGACTCTGCAGGGAACACTGAAGCTTTCTTT.

In this sample, this clonotype turned up many times. V and J are TRBV15 and TRBJ2-7, with no clear D. V gave up 5 bases and J gave up 2 bases, with 7 bases separating them. The germline CDR1 and CDR2 sequences are LNHNV and YYDKDF (reference sequence). The CDR3 covers 12 residues. CDR3 protein: CATSGTTYEQYF. CDR3 nucleotides: TGTGCCACCAGCGGCACTACCTACGAGCAGTACTTC.

This clonotype was found many times. V gene TRBV5-5 combines with J gene TRBJ2-3; weak D call: TRBD1 (5 bases). V was cut by 4 bases and J by 4 bases, with 10 bases left in between. Germline V gives CDR1 SGHKS, CDR2 YYEKEE (reference sequence). The CDR3 covers 13 residues. DNA for the CDR3: TGTGCCAGCAGCCCCGTCAGGGCAGATACGCAGTATTTT. Protein sequence: CASSPVRADTQYF.

This clonotype showed up many times. The genes are TRBV25-1 and TRBJ2-2; D is uncertain. This CDR3 region has 13 residues. Germline lookup yields CDR1 MGHDK and CDR2 SYGVNS. Trimming stripped 0 bases from V and 6 bases from J, with 5 bases between. The CDR3: CASSEYYPGELFF. In DNA, the CDR3 is TGTGCCAGCAGTGAATATTACCCCGGGGAGCTGTTTTTT.

This clonotype was seen many times. This sequence joins TRBV25-1 and TRBJ1-1, with D possibly matching TRBD1 (5 bases). CDR1 and CDR2 (germline): MGHDK, SYGVNS. V shed 5 bases and J shed 4 bases, with 11 bases lying between them. The CDR3 covers 13 residues. This chain's CDR3 is CASSPQGGTEAFF. Written as DNA, the CDR3 is TGTGCCAGCAGTCCGCAGGGTGGCACTGAAGCTTTCTTT. The whole variable domain, filled in from reference TRBV25-1 and TRBJ1-1, reads EADIYQTPRYLVIGTGKKITLECSQTMGHDKMYWYQQDPGMELHLIHYSYGVNSTEKGDLSSESTVSRIRTEHFPLTLESARPSHTSQYLCASSPQGGTEAFFGQGTRLTVV.

In this sample, this clonotype turned up many times. This chain connects TRBV15 to TRBJ2-1; 8 positions match TRBD2. V gave up 1 base and J gave up 4 bases; unmatched junction bases: 6. The CDR3 loop spans 16 amino acids. Germline CDR1 is LNHNV and CDR2 is YYDKDF (reference sequence). Written as DNA, the CDR3 is TGTGCCACCAGCAGAGTACAGCGGGAGATTTACAATGAGCAGTTCTTC. It encodes CATSRVQREIYNEQFF.

This clonotype occurred many times. This rearrangement joins TRBV5-1 to TRBJ2-3; possible D gene TRBD2, 6 bases. The CDR3 length is 19 residues. The V end lost 2 bases, the J end lost 0 bases, and 22 bases lay between the germline ends. From germline, CDR1 is SGHRS and CDR2 YFSETQ. Here the CDR3 reads CASSLGGMLLNSSTDTQYF. The CDR3 DNA reads TGCGCCAGCAGCTTAGGCGGGATGCTATTAAACTCTAGCACAGATACGCAGTATTTT.

There are a few counts of this clonotype. The chain carries TRBV20-1 and TRBJ2-7; D is possibly TRBD1 (6 bases). CDR3 size: 14 residues. Trimming took off 1 base at V and 7 bases at J, with 17 bases between the two ends. CDR1 is DFQATT and CDR2 is SNEGSKA in the germline V gene (reference sequence). The CDR3 DNA follows: TGCAGTGCTAGAGGAGTAGAGAACAGGGTGGAGCAGTACTTC. Its translation is CSARGVENRVEQYF.

As regards this clonotype: This may arise from a read error, as a much more abundant clone is one base away. The chain has TRBV28 and TRBJ2-7; D tentatively fits TRBD1 or TRBD2 (5 bases each). V lost 11 bases and J lost 1, with 21 bases in between. Germline CDR1 is MDHEN and CDR2 is SYDVKM. CDR3 size: 15 residues. The CDR3 region is CAGPPSGGESYEQYF. CDR3 bases: TGTGCCGGCCCTCCCTCTGGGGGAGAGTCCTACGAGCAGTACTTC.

This clonotype came up many times. The chain carries TRBV13 and TRBJ2-1; D not certain. The CDR3 runs 13 residues. The V gene's germline CDR1 is PRHDT and CDR2 FYEKMQ (reference sequence). Trimming took off 4 bases at V and 8 bases at J, with 12 bases between the two ends. CDR3 sequence reads: CASSWPSSDEQFF. In nucleotides, the CDR3 is TGTGCCAGCAGCTGGCCCAGTTCGGATGAGCAGTTCTTC.

In its sample, this clonotype was seen many times. V is TRBV12-3 or TRBV12-4 and J is TRBJ2-1; tentative D call: TRBD2 (6 bases). This CDR3 spans 11 amino acids. Trimming stripped 11 bases from V and 10 bases from J, with 15 bases between. The CDR3 bases are TGTGCCGCCGGGACTCCCGAAGAGCAGTTCTTC. It yields the protein CAAGTPEEQFF.

This clonotype was recorded many times. The chain joins TRBV20-1 to TRBJ2-5, with 7 nucleotides matching TRBD2. The CDR3 runs 13 residues. V shed 3 bases and J 5 bases; nucleotides not matched to a gene: 6. Per germline, CDR1 DFQATT and CDR2 SNEGSKA (reference sequence). CDR3 region: CSARGGNTETQYF. CDR3 nucleotides: TGCAGTGCTAGGGGGGGGAATACGGAGACCCAGTACTTC.

Concerning this clonotype: A read error may explain this, as a much larger clone is one base away. The CDR3 bases are TGTGCCAGGAGCTTGGAAATTGAACAGGAGCAGTTCTTC. It codes for CARSLEIEQEQFF. The genes are TRBV5-4 and TRBJ2-1; D is unresolved. CDR1 and CDR2 from the germline V gene are SGHNT and YYREEE (reference sequence). This CDR3 comprises 13 residues.

This clonotype showed up many times. The CDR3 DNA sequence: TGTGCCAGCAGCCCGGACAGGGTGTACGAGCAGTACTTC. Translating it yields CASSPDRVYEQYF. The chain carries TRBV21-1 and TRBJ2-7; the table's D call TRBD1 went unverified against the DNA. TRBV21-1 is reported as a pseudogene. The CDR3 is 13 residues long.